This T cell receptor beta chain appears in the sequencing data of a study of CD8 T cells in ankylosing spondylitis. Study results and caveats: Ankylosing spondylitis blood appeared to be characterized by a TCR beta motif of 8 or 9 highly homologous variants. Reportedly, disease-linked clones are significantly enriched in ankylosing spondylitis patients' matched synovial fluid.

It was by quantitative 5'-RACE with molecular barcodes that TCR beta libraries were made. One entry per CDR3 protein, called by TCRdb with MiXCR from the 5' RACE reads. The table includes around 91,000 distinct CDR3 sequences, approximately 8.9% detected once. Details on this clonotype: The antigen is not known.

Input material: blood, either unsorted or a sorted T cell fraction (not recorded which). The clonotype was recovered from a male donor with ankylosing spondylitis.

The CDR3 nucleotides are TGCGCCAGCAGCCCGCGGGATTCTAATGAAAAACTGTTTTTT. Its protein product is CASSPRDSNEKLFF. The chain combines TRBV5-1 with TRBJ1-4, with D unclear. Per germline, CDR1 SGHRS and CDR2 YFSETQ. CDR3 size: 14 residues. Trimming took 4 bases from V and 3 from J, leaving 10 bases between them. Full variable domain (missing parts from reference TRBV5-1 and TRBJ1-4): KAGVTQTPRYLIKTRGQQVTLSCSPISGHRSVSWYQQTPGQGLQFLFEYFSETQRNKGNFPGRFSGRQFSNSRSEMNVSTLELGDSALYLCASSPRDSNEKLFFGSGTQLSVL.